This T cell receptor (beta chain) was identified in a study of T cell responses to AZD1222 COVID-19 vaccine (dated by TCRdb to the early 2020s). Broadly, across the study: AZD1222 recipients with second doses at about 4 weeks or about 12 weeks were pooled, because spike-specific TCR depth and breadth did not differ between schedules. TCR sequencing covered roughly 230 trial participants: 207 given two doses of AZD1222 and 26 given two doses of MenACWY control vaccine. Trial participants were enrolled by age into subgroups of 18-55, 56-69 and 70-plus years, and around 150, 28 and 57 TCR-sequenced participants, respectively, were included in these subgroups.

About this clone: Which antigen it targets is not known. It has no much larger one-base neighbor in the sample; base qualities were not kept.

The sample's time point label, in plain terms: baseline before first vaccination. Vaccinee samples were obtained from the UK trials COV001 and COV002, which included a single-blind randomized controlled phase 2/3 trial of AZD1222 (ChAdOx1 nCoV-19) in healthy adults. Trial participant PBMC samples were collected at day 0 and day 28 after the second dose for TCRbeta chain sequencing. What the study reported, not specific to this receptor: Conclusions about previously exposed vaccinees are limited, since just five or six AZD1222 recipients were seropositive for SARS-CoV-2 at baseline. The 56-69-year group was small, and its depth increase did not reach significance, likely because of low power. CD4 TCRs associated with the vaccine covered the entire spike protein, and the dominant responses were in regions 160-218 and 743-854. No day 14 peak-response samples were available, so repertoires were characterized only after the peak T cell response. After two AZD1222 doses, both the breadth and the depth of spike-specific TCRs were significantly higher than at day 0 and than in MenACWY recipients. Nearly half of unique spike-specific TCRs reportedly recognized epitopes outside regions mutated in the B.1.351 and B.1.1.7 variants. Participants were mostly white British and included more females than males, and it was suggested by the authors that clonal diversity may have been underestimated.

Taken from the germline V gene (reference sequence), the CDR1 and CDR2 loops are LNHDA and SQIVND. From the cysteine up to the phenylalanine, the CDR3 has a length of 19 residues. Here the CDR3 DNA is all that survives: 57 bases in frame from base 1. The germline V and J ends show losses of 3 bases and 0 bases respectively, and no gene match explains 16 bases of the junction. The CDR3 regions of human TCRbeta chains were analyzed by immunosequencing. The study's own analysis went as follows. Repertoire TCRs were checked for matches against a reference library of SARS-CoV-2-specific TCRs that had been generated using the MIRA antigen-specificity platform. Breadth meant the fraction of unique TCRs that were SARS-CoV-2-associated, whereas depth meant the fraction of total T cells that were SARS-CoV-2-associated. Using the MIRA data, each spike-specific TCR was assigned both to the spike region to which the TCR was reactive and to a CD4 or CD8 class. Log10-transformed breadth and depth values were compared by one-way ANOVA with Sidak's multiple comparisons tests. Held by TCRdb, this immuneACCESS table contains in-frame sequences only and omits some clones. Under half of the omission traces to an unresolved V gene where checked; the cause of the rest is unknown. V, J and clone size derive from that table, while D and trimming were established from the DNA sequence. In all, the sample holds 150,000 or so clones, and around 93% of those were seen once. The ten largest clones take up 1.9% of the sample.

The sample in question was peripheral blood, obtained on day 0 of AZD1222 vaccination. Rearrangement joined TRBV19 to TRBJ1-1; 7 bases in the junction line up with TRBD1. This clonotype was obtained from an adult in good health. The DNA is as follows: TGTGCCAGTAGTATGTTCGAGGTGCGAGACAGGGAGGTGAACACTGAAGCTTTCTTT. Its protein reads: CASSMFEVRDREVNTEAFF.